Detailed here is one T cell receptor (beta chain). Its matching antigen is unknown. Naive CD8 populations comprised CD45RO-negative cells positively selected for CCR7, excluding terminally differentiated effector memory CD45RA+ cells. The source of the sample is a study of shared clonotypes between healthy human individuals. Study-wide findings and caveats: Memory subsets had estimated richness that was generally smaller than that of naive subsets.

Per germline, CDR1 SGHRS and CDR2 YFSETQ. V lost 2 bases and J lost 4, with 9 bases in between. CDR3 length: 13 amino acids. Profiling relied on immunoSEQ multiplex PCR, and the TCRdb table lists in-frame clones only, not all of them. The sample lists around 2.1 million clones, about 92% occurring once. The receptor was derived from a man younger than 35 in good health. Some clones in this sample may be carry-over from other donors' samples. The rearrangement uses TRBV5-1 and TRBJ1-1; D call uncertain. The sample comprised naive CD8+ T cells from PBMCs. Here the CDR3 reads CASSFGESTEAFF. The CDR3 DNA reads TGCGCCAGCAGCTTCGGGGAGAGCACTGAAGCTTTCTTT.